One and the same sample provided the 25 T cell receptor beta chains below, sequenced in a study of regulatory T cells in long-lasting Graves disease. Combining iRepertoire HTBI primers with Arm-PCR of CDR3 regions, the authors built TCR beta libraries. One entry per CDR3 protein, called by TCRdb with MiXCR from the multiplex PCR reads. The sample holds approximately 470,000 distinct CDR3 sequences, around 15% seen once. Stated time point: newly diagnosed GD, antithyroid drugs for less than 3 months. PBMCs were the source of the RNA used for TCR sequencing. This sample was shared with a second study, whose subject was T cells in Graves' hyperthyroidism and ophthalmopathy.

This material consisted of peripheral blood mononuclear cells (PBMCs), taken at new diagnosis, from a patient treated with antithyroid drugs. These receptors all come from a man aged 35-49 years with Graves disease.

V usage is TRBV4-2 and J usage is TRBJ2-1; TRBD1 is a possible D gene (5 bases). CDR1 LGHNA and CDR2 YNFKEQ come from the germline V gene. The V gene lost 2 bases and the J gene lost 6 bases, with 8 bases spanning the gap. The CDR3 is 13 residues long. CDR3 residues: CASSQQTGNEQFF. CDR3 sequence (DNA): TGTGCCAGCAGCCAACAAACAGGCAATGAGCAGTTCTTC.

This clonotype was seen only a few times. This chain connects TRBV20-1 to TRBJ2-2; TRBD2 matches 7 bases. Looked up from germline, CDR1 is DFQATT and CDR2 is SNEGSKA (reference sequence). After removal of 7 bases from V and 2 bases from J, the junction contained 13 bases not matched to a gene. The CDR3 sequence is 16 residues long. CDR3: CSVGGIRGANTGELFF. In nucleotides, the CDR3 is TGCAGTGTGGGGGGGATTCGCGGAGCTAACACCGGGGAGCTGTTTTTT.

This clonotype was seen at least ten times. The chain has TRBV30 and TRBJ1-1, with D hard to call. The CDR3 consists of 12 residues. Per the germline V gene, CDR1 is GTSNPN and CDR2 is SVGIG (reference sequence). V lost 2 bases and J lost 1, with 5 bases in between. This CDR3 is CAWSQPNTEAFF. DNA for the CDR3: TGTGCCTGGAGTCAGCCGAACACTGAAGCTTTCTTT.

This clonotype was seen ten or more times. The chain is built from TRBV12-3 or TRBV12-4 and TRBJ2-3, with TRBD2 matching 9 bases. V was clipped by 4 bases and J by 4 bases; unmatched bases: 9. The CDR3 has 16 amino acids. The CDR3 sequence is CASSSGLASSADTQYF. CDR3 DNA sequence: TGTGCCAGCAGTTCGGGACTAGCCTCGTCCGCAGATACGCAGTATTTT.

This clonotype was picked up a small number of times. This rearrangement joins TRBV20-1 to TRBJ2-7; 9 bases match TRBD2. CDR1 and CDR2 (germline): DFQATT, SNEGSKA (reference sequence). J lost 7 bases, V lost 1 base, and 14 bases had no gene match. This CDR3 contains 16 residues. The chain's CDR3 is CSARVFSGSPEKEQYF. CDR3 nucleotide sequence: TGCAGTGCTAGAGTTTTTAGCGGGAGTCCCGAGAAAGAGCAGTACTTC.

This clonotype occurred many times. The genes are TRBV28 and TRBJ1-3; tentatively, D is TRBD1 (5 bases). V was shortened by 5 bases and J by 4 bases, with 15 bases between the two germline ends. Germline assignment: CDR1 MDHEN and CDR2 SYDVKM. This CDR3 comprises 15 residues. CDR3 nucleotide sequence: TGTGCCAGCAGTGAAACAGGATGGAGGGGAAACACCATATATTTT. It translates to CASSETGWRGNTIYF.

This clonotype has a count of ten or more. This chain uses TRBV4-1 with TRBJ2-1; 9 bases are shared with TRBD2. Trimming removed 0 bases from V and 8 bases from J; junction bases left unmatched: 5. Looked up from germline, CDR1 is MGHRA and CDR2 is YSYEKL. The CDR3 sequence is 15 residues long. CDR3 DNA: TGCGCCAGCAGCCAAGAAGGGACTAGCATTGATGAGCAGTTCTTC. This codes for CASSQEGTSIDEQFF.

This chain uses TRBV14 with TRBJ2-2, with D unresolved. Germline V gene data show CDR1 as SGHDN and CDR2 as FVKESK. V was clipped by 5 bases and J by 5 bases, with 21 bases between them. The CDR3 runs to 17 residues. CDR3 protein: CASSKRPPGKGTGELFF. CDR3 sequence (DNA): TGTGCCAGCAGCAAGAGACCACCGGGCAAAGGAACCGGGGAGCTGTTTTTT.

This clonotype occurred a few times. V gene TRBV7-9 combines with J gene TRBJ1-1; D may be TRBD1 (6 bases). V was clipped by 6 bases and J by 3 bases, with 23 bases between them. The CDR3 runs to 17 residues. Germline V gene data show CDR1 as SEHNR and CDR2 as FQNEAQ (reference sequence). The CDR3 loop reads CASRERGHSSGDTEAFF. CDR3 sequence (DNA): TGTGCCAGCAGGGAGCGGGGACACTCAAGCGGGGACACTGAAGCTTTCTTT.

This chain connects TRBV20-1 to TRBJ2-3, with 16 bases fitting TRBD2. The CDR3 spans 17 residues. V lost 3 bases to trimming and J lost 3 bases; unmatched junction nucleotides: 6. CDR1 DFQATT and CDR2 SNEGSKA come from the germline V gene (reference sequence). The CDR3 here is CSARGTSGRGRTDTQYF. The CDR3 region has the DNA TGCAGTGCTAGGGGGACTAGCGGGAGGGGGAGGACAGATACGCAGTATTTT.

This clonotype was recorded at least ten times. The CDR3 loop reads CASSQDRDEQYF. The CDR3, as DNA: TGTGCCAGCAGCCAAGACAGGGACGAGCAGTACTTC. V is TRBV3-1 and J is TRBJ2-7, with D possibly matching TRBD1 (5 bases). The germline CDR1 and CDR2 sequences are LGHDT and YNNKEL (reference sequence). V lost 0 bases to trimming and J lost 5 bases, with 5 bases between them. This CDR3 region has 12 residues.

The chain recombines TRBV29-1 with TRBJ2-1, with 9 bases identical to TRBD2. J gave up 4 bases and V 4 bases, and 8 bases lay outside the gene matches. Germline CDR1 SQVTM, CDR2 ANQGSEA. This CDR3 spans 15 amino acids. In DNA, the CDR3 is TGCAGCGTTGTAGCGAGCGGGAGGATATACAATGAGCAGTTCTTC. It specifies CSVVASGRIYNEQFF.

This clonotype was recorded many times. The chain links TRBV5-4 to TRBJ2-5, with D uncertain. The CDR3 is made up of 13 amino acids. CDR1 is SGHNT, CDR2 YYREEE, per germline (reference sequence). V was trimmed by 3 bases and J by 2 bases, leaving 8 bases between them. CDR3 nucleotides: TGTGCCAGCAGCTCGGATCCACAAGAGACCCAGTACTTC. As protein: CASSSDPQETQYF.

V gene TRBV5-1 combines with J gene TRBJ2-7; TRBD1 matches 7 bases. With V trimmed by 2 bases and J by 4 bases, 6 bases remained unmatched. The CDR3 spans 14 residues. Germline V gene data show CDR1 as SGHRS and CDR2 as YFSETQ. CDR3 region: CASSFGTVGYEQYF. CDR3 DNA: TGCGCCAGCAGCTTCGGGACAGTGGGGTACGAGCAGTACTTC.

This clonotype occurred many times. In DNA, the CDR3 is TGTGCCAGCAGTTTAGTTGCCGGGGCCCGGACGGAATTTGAAGAGACCCAGTACTTC. The encoded protein is CASSLVAGARTEFEETQYF. The chain combines TRBV28 with TRBJ2-5; the D gene could be TRBD1 or TRBD2 (5 bases each). Germline CDR1 is MDHEN and CDR2 is SYDVKM. The CDR3 contains 19 residues. V was trimmed by 2 bases and J by 3 bases, leaving 25 bases between them.

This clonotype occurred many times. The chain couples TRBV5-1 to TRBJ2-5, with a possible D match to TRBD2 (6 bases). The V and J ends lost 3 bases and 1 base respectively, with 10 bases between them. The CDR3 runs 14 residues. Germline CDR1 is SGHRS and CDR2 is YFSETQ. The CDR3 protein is CASSYRDFQETQYF. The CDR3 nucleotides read TGCGCCAGCAGCTACCGGGACTTCCAAGAGACCCAGTACTTC.

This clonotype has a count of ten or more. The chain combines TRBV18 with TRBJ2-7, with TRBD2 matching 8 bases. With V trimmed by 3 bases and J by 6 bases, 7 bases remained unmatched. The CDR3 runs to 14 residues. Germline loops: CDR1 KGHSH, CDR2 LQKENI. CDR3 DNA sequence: TGTGCCAGCTCACCCCCCAGCGGGAGACCCGAGCAGTACTTC. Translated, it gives CASSPPSGRPEQYF.

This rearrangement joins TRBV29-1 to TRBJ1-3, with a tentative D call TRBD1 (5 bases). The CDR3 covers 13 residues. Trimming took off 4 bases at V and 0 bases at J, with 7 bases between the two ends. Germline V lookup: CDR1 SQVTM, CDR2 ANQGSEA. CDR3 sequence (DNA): TGCAGCGTTGGACAGCACTCTGGAAACACCATATATTTT. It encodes CSVGQHSGNTIYF.

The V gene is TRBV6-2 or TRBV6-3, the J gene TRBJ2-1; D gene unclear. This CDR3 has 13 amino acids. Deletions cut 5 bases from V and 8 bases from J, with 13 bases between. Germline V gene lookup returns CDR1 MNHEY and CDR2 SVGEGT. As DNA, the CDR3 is TGTGCCAGCAGTGGGCGAAAGTGGGATGAGCAGTTCTTC. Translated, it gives CASSGRKWDEQFF.

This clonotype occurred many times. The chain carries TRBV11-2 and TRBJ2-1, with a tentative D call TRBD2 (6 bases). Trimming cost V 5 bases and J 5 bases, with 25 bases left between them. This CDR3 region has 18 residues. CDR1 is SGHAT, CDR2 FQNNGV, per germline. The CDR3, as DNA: TGTGCCAGCAGCCCCTTTCCGGGAGAAAGGCTGGGGCACAATGAGCAGTTCTTC. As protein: CASSPFPGERLGHNEQFF.

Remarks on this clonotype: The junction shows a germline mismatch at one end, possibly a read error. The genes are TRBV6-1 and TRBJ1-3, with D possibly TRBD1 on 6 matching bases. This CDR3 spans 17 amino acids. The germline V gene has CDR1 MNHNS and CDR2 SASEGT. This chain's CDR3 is CARSRQPGHLIGNTIYF. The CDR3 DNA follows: TGTGCCCGCAGTCGACAACCGGGACATCTTATAGGAAACACCATATATTTT.

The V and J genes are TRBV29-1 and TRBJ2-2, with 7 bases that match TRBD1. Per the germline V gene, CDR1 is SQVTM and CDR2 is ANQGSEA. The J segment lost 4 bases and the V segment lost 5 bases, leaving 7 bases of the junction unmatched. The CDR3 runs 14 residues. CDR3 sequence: CSVYDREGTGELFF. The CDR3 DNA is TGCAGCGTTTACGACAGGGAAGGCACCGGGGAGCTGTTTTTT.

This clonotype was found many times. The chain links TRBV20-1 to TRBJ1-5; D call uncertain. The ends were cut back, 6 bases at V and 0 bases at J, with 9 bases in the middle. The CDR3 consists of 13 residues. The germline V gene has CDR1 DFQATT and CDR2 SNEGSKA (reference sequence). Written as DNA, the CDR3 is TGCAGTGCGGGGAGAGTTAGCAATCAGCCCCAGCATTTT. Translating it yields CSAGRVSNQPQHF.

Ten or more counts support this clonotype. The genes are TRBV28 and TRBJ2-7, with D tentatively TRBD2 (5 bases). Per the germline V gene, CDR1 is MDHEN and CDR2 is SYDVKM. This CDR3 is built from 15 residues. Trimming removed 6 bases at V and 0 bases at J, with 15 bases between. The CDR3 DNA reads TGTGCCAGCAGATTTTACGCGGGCAGCTCCTACGAGCAGTACTTC. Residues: CASRFYAGSSYEQYF.

The CDR3 loop reads CASSSQHYEQYF. In DNA form, the CDR3 reads TGTGCCAGCAGCTCACAGCACTACGAGCAGTACTTC. The chain joins TRBV7-3 to TRBJ2-7; no firm D call. CDR3 length: 12 residues. V was pared by 4 bases and J by 3 bases, with 7 bases between. Germline lookup yields CDR1 SGHTA and CDR2 FQGTGA.